This TCR beta chain was recovered during a study of human T cells and chemical hapten exposure. The CDR3 has 14 amino acids. V lost 2 bases and J 1 base, leaving 9 bases between the germline ends. Germline CDR1 reads SGDLS; CDR2 reads YYNGEE. Indicated time point: pre-sensitization, week 0. Treatment defined: therapeutic diphenylcyclopropenone sensitization with weekly scalp DPC. Unfractionated whole blood yielded the extracted total RNA. Using its own MiXCR run on the RACE reads, TCRdb lists one record per CDR3 protein. Seen here are about 92,000 distinct CDR3 sequences, about 8.9% observed once, and the top ten hold more than 3%.

Sequencing used whole blood, obtained in connection with sensitization to the hapten diphenylcyclopropenone (DPC). This chain connects TRBV9 to TRBJ1-1; no clear D gene. The TCR was taken from a woman aged 40 to 50 with alopecia areata. Some clones in this sample may be carry-over from other donors' samples. The DNA of the CDR3 is TGTGCCAGCAGCGTTGAGCACTGGAACACTGAAGCTTTCTTT. The encoded protein is CASSVEHWNTEAFF. The full variable domain, with the rest looked up from reference TRBV9 and TRBJ1-1, is DSGVTQTPKHLITATGQRVTLRCSPRSGDLSVYWYQQSLDQGLQFLIQYYNGEERAKGNILERFSAQQFPDLHSELNLSSLELGDSALYFCASSVEHWNTEAFFGQGTRLTVV.